This paragraph covers one T cell receptor (beta chain) sequence. Its antigen is as yet unknown. This sample includes further DNA sequences coding for the same CDR3. Assay: immunoSEQ multiplex PCR; the TCRdb copy retains only in-frame clones and omits some. Here the sample spans over a million clones, approximately 97% being singletons. The data belong to a study of shared clonotypes between healthy human individuals. General observations from the study: Sampling covered nothing but blood. Tissue TCR repertoires likely differ from those found in blood.

The CDR3 is 13 residues long. Trimming pared 5 bases from V and 0 bases from J, leaving 5 bases between. CDR1 MNHEY and CDR2 SVGAGI come from the germline V gene. Material: naive CD4+ T cells sorted from blood. Stated subset: CD45RA+ positively selected. The J gene is TRBJ1-5, the V gene TRBV6-5; D not resolved. This TCR came from a man younger than 45 in good health. The CDR3 DNA is TGTGCCAGCAGTCCCTATAGCAATCAGCCCCAGCATTTT. It encodes CASSPYSNQPQHF.